This is a list of T cell receptor beta chains from one sample in a study of blood T cell repertoires in COVID-19. Repertoires were generated with immunoSEQ multiplex PCR, while TCRdb's copy carries only in-frame clones and drops some. Here the sample spans about 250,000 clones, about nine tenths being singletons. The material sequenced was peripheral blood. Source of these receptors: a woman under 40 with COVID-19, enrolled during active disease. Each CDR3 is given with its conserved first and last residue. D genes are given only for firm matches. The listing skips clone size in some rows; elsewhere it reads once, few, many or a size class.

TRBD2,TRBV14,TRBJ2-3,-,CASSPYDGLAGAQDTQYF,TGTGCCAGCAGCCCTTACGATGGACTAGCGGGAGCCCAAGATACGCAGTATTTT
-,TRBV11-3,TRBJ2-3,few,CASTQGGTYTDTQYF,TGTGCCAGCACCCAAGGGGGTACCTACACAGATACGCAGTATTTT
-,TRBV5-5,TRBJ2-1,-,CASSLGFSSYNEQFF,TGTGCCAGCAGCTTGGGGTTTAGCTCCTACAATGAGCAGTTCTTC
-,TRBV11-2,TRBJ2-7,-,CASSHSGYEQYF,TGTGCCAGCAGCCACTCAGGGTACGAGCAGTACTTC
-,TRBV19,TRBJ1-2,-,CASRHYREPLIEYYGYTF,TGTGCCAGTAGGCACTACCGGGAGCCTCTTATTGAGTACTATGGCTACACCTTC
TRBD1,TRBV5-1,TRBJ1-1,-,CASSLARGQGYLNTEAFF,TGCGCCAGCAGCTTGGCCAGGGGACAGGGTTACCTGAACACTGAAGCTTTCTTT
-,TRBV27,TRBJ2-3,-,CASRDPGGPDTQYF,TGTGCCAGCAGGGACCCGGGGGGCCCAGATACGCAGTATTTT
-,TRBV7-2,TRBJ1-4,-,CASSLGSEKLFF,TGTGCCAGCAGCTTAGGGAGTGAAAAACTGTTTTTT
-,TRBV6-2/TRBV6-3,TRBJ1-2,-,CASSSPGGGYGYTF,TGTGCCAGCAGTAGCCCTGGGGGGGGCTATGGCTACACCTTC
TRBD2,TRBV13,TRBJ2-1,-,CASRHGTSGTYNEQFF,TGTGCCAGCAGACACGGGACTAGCGGGACCTACAATGAGCAGTTCTTC
-,TRBV12-3/TRBV12-4,TRBJ2-2,-,CASSFLDTGELFF,TGTGCCAGCAGTTTCTTAGACACCGGGGAGCTGTTTTTT
TRBD1,TRBV28,TRBJ2-5,-,CASSLPGGEETQYF,TGTGCCAGCAGTTTACCAGGGGGCGAAGAGACCCAGTACTTC
TRBD1,TRBV5-6,TRBJ1-1,-,CASSFQGAKGAFF,TGTGCCAGCAGCTTCCAGGGGGCGAAGGGAGCTTTCTTT
-,TRBV4-3,TRBJ1-1,-,CASSQGLKNTEAFF,TGCGCCAGCAGCCAAGGACTCAAAAACACTGAAGCTTTCTTT
TRBD2,TRBV10-3,TRBJ2-1,-,CAISESAGGGHEQFF,TGTGCCATCAGTGAGTCGGCGGGAGGGGGACATGAGCAGTTCTTC
TRBD1,TRBV19,TRBJ1-1,few,CASSRTRQGMGSEAFF,TGTGCCAGTAGTAGAACCCGACAGGGAATGGGGTCTGAAGCTTTCTTT
TRBD1,TRBV19,TRBJ2-5,-,CASSQSSGTGWETQYF,TGTGCCAGTAGCCAAAGCTCCGGGACAGGGTGGGAGACCCAGTACTTC
-,TRBV5-1,TRBJ1-1,-,CARQQPLRGTHEAFF,TGCGCCAGGCAGCAGCCGTTACGCGGGACTCATGAAGCTTTCTTT
TRBD2,TRBV11-3,TRBJ2-2,once,CASSLVVLAGANTGELFF,TGTGCCAGCAGCTTAGTTGTCCTAGCGGGAGCGAACACCGGGGAGCTGTTTTTT
-,TRBV28,TRBJ2-6,-,CASSLDSFPSGANVLTF,TGTGCCAGCAGTTTAGACTCCTTCCCCTCTGGGGCCAACGTCCTGACTTTC
-,TRBV6-1,TRBJ1-2,-,CASSESGNYGYTF,TGTGCCAGCAGTGAATCGGGTAACTATGGCTACACCTTC
-,TRBV18,TRBJ1-1,-,CASSLQNTEAFF,TGTGCCAGCTCACTACAGAACACTGAAGCTTTCTTT
-,TRBV3-1/TRBV3-2,TRBJ2-1,-,CASSQNGRVDLFF,TGTGCCAGCAGCCAAAATGGCCGGGTCGACTTGTTCTTC
-,TRBV4-3,TRBJ1-1,-,CASSQDPQGANTEAFF,TGCGCCAGCAGCCAAGATCCCCAGGGTGCGAACACTGAAGCTTTCTTT
TRBD1,TRBV7-2,TRBJ2-7,few,CASTGTGVGYEQYF,TGTGCCAGCACCGGGACAGGGGTAGGTTACGAGCAGTACTTC
TRBD2,TRBV7-6,TRBJ2-1,-,CASSLRGTSGSGANEQFF,TGTGCCAGCAGCTTAAGAGGGACTAGCGGGAGTGGGGCGAATGAGCAGTTCTTC
TRBD2,TRBV28,TRBJ2-1,once,CASIPAGLAGGGGEQFF,TGTGCCAGCATACCGGCAGGACTAGCGGGGGGAGGTGGTGAGCAGTTCTTC
TRBD2,TRBV5-1,TRBJ2-5,many,CASSSLAGRQETQYF,TGCGCCAGCAGCTCGCTAGCGGGGAGGCAAGAGACCCAGTACTTC
TRBD1,TRBV7-2,TRBJ1-5,few,CASSLVDRGQPQHF,TGTGCCAGCAGCTTAGTAGACAGGGGACAGCCCCAGCATTTT
TRBD2,TRBV4-1,TRBJ2-3,-,CASSRLRLAGGISDTQYF,TGCGCCAGCAGCCGCTTACGACTAGCGGGGGGGATATCGGATACGCAGTATTTT
-,TRBV11-3,TRBJ1-2,-,CASSPRGVAYGYTF,TGTGCCAGCAGCCCACGGGGGGTAGCCTATGGCTACACCTTC